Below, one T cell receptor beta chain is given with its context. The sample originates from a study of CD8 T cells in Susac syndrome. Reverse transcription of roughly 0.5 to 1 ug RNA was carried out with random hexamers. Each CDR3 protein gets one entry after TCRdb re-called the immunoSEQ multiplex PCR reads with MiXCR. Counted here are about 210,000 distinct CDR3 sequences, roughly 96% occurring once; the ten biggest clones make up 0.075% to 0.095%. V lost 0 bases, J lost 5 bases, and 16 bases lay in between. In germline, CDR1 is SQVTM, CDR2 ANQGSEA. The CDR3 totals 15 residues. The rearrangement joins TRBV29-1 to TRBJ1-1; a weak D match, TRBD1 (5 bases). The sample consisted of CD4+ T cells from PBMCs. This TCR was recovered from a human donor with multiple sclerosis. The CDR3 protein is CSVEDWGVGGTEAFF. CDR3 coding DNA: TGCAGCGTTGAAGATTGGGGGGTAGGAGGGACTGAAGCTTTCTTT.